This T cell receptor (beta chain) was captured in a study of regulatory T cells in long-lasting Graves disease. General study findings and limits: The TCR repertoire of persistent Graves' patients was less diverse than that of newly diagnosed ones.

This clonotype was detected ten times or more. The antigen remains unidentified. The sample's time point: newly diagnosed GD, antithyroid drugs for less than 3 months. The authors made the TCR library using RNA they extracted from PBMCs. The CDR3 consists of 16 residues. V lost 6 bases and J lost 5; bases outside the gene matches: 9. CDR1 is MNHEY and CDR2 is SMNVEV in the germline V gene (reference sequence). Sequencing libraries for TCR beta were prepared with iRepertoire HTBI primers and Arm-PCR of CDR3 regions. How the authors handled the data: In the combined samples, approximately 64 TRBV and 14 TRBJ segments were identified. TCRdb re-called the multiplex PCR reads through MiXCR, storing one row per CDR3 protein. The V and J calls, along with clone size, are taken from TCRdb and not from the paper's own processing. Of around 250,000 distinct CDR3 sequences listed, 18% were seen once; the top ten hold less than 15%.

The data were also submitted as part of a second study, on T cells in Graves' hyperthyroidism and ophthalmopathy. That source notes: The primer set for the first-round RT-PCR of the TCR CDR3 was HTBI. Most clonotypes expanded in thyroid above 0.001 were likewise present in blood.

The clonotype comes from a woman in her 30s with Graves disease. The chain uses TRBV27 and TRBJ2-2; TRBD2 matches at 10 bases. Here the sequenced sample was peripheral blood mononuclear cells (PBMCs), taken at new diagnosis, from a patient treated with antithyroid drugs. The CDR3 region has the DNA TGTGCCAGCAGCGAGCTCCCGGGACTAGCGACCGGGGAGCTGTTTTTT. This sequence encodes CASSELPGLATGELFF.